This T cell receptor beta chain was sequenced for a study of cytomegalovirus exposure and HLA in healthy donors. Findings and limits, study-wide: Per published reports, the classifier diagnosed cytomegalovirus status with high specificity and sensitivity. For TCR beta chains, V- and J-gene trimming was later linked to a missense DCLRE1C variant.

Turning to this clone: The antigen is undetermined.

PCR involved 60 Vbeta and 13 Jbeta primers. Using immunoSEQ multiplex PCR, the repertoire was profiled, and TCRdb retains in-frame clones only, with some absent. The sample shows 250,000 or so clones, 80% to 95% of them seen only once. Sequencing input: PBMCs. The sequence was obtained from a girl aged 2 to 9 in good health and CMV-seronegative.

The DNA of the CDR3 is TGTGCCAGCAGCCAAGATCTAGGGGTGAGAACTGAAGCTTTCTTT. It yields the protein CASSQDLGVRTEAFF. The chain has TRBV14 and TRBJ1-1; TRBD1 is a possible D gene (5 bases). The CDR3 has 15 amino acids. From germline, CDR1 is SGHDN and CDR2 FVKESK. Between the trimmed V and J ends, which lost 0 bases and 5 bases, there was a span of 13 bases.